The 29 T cell receptor beta chains below were found in one sample sequenced in a study of T cell repertoires in cytomegalovirus infection. No antigen is known for these receptors. TCRdb re-called the reads with MiXCR, one entry per CDR3 protein. Counted here are over 250,000 distinct CDR3 sequences, around 20% occurring once; the ten biggest clones make up roughly 19%. Source: cultured PBMCs, taken from culture after CMV antigen stimulation. The receptors here all came from a human donor in good health (CMV status not recorded). Some clones in this sample may be carry-over from other donors' samples.

Only a few counts were recorded for this clonotype. The rearrangement joins TRBV7-9 to TRBJ1-3; D is ambiguous. Germline V CDR1 and CDR2: SEHNR, FQNEAQ (reference sequence). This CDR3 is built from 15 residues. The V end was cut by 2 bases, the J end by 0 bases, with 8 bases between. The CDR3 DNA reads as TGTGCCAGCAGCTTACAAGCAGTCTCTGGAAACACCATATATTTT. This encodes CASSLQAVSGNTIYF.

This clonotype has only a few counts. The chain joins TRBV7-6 to TRBJ1-2; TRBD1 agrees at 8 bases. The CDR3 is 15 amino acids. Trimming cost V 1 base and J 4 bases; bases outside gene matches: 5. CDR1 and CDR2 (germline): SGHVS, FNYEAQ. This CDR3 reads CASSLETGASYGYTF. For the CDR3, the DNA is TGTGCCAGCAGCTTAGAGACAGGGGCCTCCTATGGCTACACCTTC.

This clonotype was seen many times. V gene TRBV4-1 combines with J gene TRBJ2-7, with 9 bases fitting TRBD2. Germline CDR1 and CDR2: MGHRA and YSYEKL. CDR3 length equals 18 residues. Trimming at V came to 7 bases and at J to 2 bases, leaving 18 bases not matched to a gene. The chain's CDR3 is CASTQREQRPSGTYEQYF. The DNA for the CDR3 is TGCGCCAGCACCCAGAGGGAACAACGTCCTAGCGGGACCTACGAGCAGTACTTC.

This clonotype was counted many times. V gene TRBV5-6 combines with J gene TRBJ1-1; D gene uncertain. The V gene's germline CDR1 is SGHDT and CDR2 YYEEEE. There are 13 residues in the CDR3. Trimming stripped 0 bases from V and 4 bases from J, with 7 bases between. The CDR3 reads CASSLDWSTEAFF. CDR3 bases: TGTGCCAGCAGCTTGGACTGGAGCACTGAAGCTTTCTTT.

The chain combines TRBV11-3 with TRBJ2-1; 11 nucleotides align to TRBD2. The CDR3 contains 14 residues. V lost 5 bases, J lost 8 bases, and 5 bases stayed unmatched. The V gene's germline CDR1 is SGHNT and CDR2 YENEEA. CDR3 DNA: TGTGCCAGCAGCCCGACTAGCGGGATACATGAGCAGTTCTTC. The encoded protein is CASSPTSGIHEQFF.

The V and J genes are TRBV6-2 or TRBV6-3 and TRBJ2-4; D uncertain. Looked up from germline, CDR1 is MNHEY and CDR2 is SVGEGT. This CDR3 spans 15 amino acids. Trimming shortened V by 2 bases and J by 6 bases, and 14 bases separated the two germline ends. In DNA form, the CDR3 reads TGTGCCAGCAGTTACCAATCCCGCTCGGCAAACATTCAGTACTTC. It codes for CASSYQSRSANIQYF.

This chain links TRBV20-1 with TRBJ2-7; D ambiguous. Germline V gene sequence: CDR1 DFQATT, CDR2 SNEGSKA (reference sequence). Trimming took 0 bases from V and 2 from J, leaving 14 bases between them. The CDR3 spans 15 residues. Here the CDR3 reads CSARDEGFLTYEQYF. The CDR3 bases are TGCAGTGCTAGAGACGAAGGTTTCCTAACCTACGAGCAGTACTTC.

This clonotype was observed at least ten times. The chain combines TRBV7-2 with TRBJ2-3, with 10 bases aligning to TRBD2. After removal of 3 bases from V and 4 bases from J, the junction contained 4 bases not matched to a gene. The CDR3 runs to 15 residues. Germline lookup yields CDR1 SGHTA and CDR2 FQGNSA. The CDR3 is CASSLGSGRADTQYF. CDR3 nucleotides: TGTGCCAGCAGCTTGGGGAGCGGGAGGGCAGATACGCAGTATTTT.

This clonotype was seen only a few times. The rearrangement uses TRBV30 and TRBJ1-2; TRBD1 might be the D (6 bases). Germline lookup yields CDR1 GTSNPN and CDR2 SVGIG (reference sequence). Trimming took 4 bases from V and 2 from J, leaving 14 bases between them. The CDR3 has 14 amino acids. The DNA for the CDR3 is TGTGCCTGGACCCACGAGGACAGAAACTATGGCTACACCTTC. Its protein product is CAWTHEDRNYGYTF.

V and J are TRBV7-9 and TRBJ2-3; 14 bases fit TRBD2. In germline, CDR1 is SEHNR, CDR2 FQNEAQ (reference sequence). Trimming cost V 4 bases and J 6 bases; bases outside gene matches: 9. The CDR3 loop spans 17 amino acids. CDR3 coding DNA: TGTGCCAGCAGCTGGAAGGGACTAGCGGGAGAGTATGATACGCAGTATTTT. It specifies CASSWKGLAGEYDTQYF.

The genes are TRBV14 and TRBJ2-3; unclear D gene. The germline V gene encodes CDR1 SGHDN and CDR2 FVKESK. This CDR3 contains 14 residues. V lost 3 bases, J lost 5 bases, and 12 bases lay in between. CDR3 in amino acids: CASSQLSFGDTQYF. CDR3 nucleotide sequence: TGTGCCAGCAGCCAGCTTAGTTTCGGAGATACGCAGTATTTT.

The sample holds a few counts of this clonotype. This chain links TRBV24-1 with TRBJ2-1; D gene unclear. CDR3 length: 12 residues. V was cut by 0 bases and J by 10 bases, with 6 bases left in between. Germline V CDR1 and CDR2: KGHDR, SFDVKD. CDR3 bases: TGTGCCACCAGTGATTTGTCGCAGGAGCAGTTCTTC. Its protein is CATSDLSQEQFF.

The chain combines TRBV12-3 or TRBV12-4 with TRBJ1-2; no clear D gene. With 1 base removed from V and 4 bases from J, the gap between germline ends came to 7 bases. The CDR3 extends over 13 amino acids. The CDR3 region is CASSLGRPYGYTF. CDR3 sequence (DNA): TGTGCCAGCAGTTTAGGACGGCCCTATGGCTACACCTTC.

As to this clonotype: Compared with germline, one end of the junction differs, possibly owing to a read error. The chain uses TRBV2 and TRBJ1-5, with 7 nucleotides matching TRBD1. CDR1 and CDR2 from the germline V gene are SNHLY and FYNNEI. The CDR3 sequence is 15 residues long. The CDR3: CASREGGPVNQPQHF. CDR3 coding DNA: TGTGCCAGCAGAGAAGGGGGCCCCGTCAATCAGCCCCAGCATTTT.

There are a few counts of this clonotype. Relative to the germline gene, one junction end is altered; a read error may explain this. The chain couples TRBV28 to TRBJ2-1; 8 nucleotides align to TRBD1. Germline values: CDR1 MDHEN, CDR2 SYDVKM. CDR3 length equals 14 residues. The CDR3 region is CASSLPSTPGQVGF. The CDR3 nucleotides read TGTGCCAGCAGTTTACCGTCCACTCCGGGACAGGTCGGGTTC.

This chain uses TRBV7-9 with TRBJ2-5, with 12 bases fitting TRBD1. CDR3 size: 16 residues. Per the germline V gene, CDR1 is SEHNR and CDR2 is FQNEAQ (reference sequence). V shed 3 bases, J shed 4 bases, and the junction held 6 bases outside the gene matches. The CDR3 DNA is TGTGCCAGCAGCTTCCGGGACAGGGGGCGCAGAGAGACCCAGTACTTC. As protein: CASSFRDRGRRETQYF.

This chain links TRBV23-1 with TRBJ2-3, with no clear D. TRBV23-1 is filed as an ORF, its function uncertain. The V end lost 4 bases, the J end lost 4 bases, and 12 bases lay between the germline ends. This CDR3 region has 14 residues. The CDR3 reads CASSLHRVSDTQYF. CDR3 sequence (DNA): TGCGCCAGCAGTCTTCATCGGGTCTCAGATACGCAGTATTTT.

The chain couples TRBV6-6 to TRBJ2-1; TRBD2 matches at 8 bases. The CDR3 length is 17 residues. Germline V gene sequence: CDR1 MNHNY, CDR2 SVGAGI (reference sequence). Trimming at V came to 4 bases and at J to 7 bases, leaving 15 bases not matched to a gene. CDR3 residues: CASSLVGAGELGNEQFF. CDR3 nucleotides: TGTGCCAGCAGTTTGGTCGGAGCGGGAGAGTTGGGAAATGAGCAGTTCTTC.

This clonotype has more than one count but fewer than ten. The chain is built from TRBV5-3 and TRBJ2-7, with 7 bases identical to TRBD1. TRBV5-3 is given ORF status, its function remaining uncertain. With 4 bases clipped from V and 3 bases from J, the junction kept 13 bases outside the gene matches. CDR3 length: 16 amino acids. The CDR3 DNA is TGTGCCAGAAGCGTCCCGGGACAGCTATCTGACTACGAGCAGTACGTC. Translated: CARSVPGQLSDYEQYV.

This clonotype was detected many times. The chain uses TRBV6-2 or TRBV6-3 and TRBJ2-1; 9 nucleotides align to TRBD2. The J segment lost 7 bases and the V segment lost 0 bases, leaving 10 bases of the junction unmatched. This CDR3 is built from 17 residues. Germline values: CDR1 MNHEY, CDR2 SVGEGT. CDR3 loop: CASSYSSMAGGRNEQFF. The CDR3 DNA is TGTGCCAGCAGTTACTCGAGTATGGCGGGAGGGCGGAATGAGCAGTTCTTC.

This clonotype was seen many times. The V and J genes are TRBV7-2 and TRBJ2-1; 7 bases fit TRBD2. The CDR3 loop spans 13 amino acids. Per the germline V gene, CDR1 is SGHTA and CDR2 is FQGNSA. With V trimmed by 3 bases and J by 7 bases, 3 bases remained unmatched. DNA for the CDR3: TGTGCCAGCAGCTTGACGCGGGAGAATGAGCAGTTCTTC. Its translation: CASSLTRENEQFF.

The gene calls are TRBV11-3 and TRBJ2-5; TRBD2 aligns across 11 bases. The CDR3 length is 15 residues. The junction had 3 bases not matched to a gene; V was cut back by 1 base and J by 5 bases. Germline CDR1 and CDR2: SGHNT and YENEEA. CDR3 nucleotides: TGTGCCAGCAGCTTAGGACTAGCGGGAATGGAGACCCAGTACTTC. This encodes CASSLGLAGMETQYF.

The chain combines TRBV7-2 with TRBJ2-2; 8 nucleotides match TRBD2. This CDR3 spans 17 amino acids. Germline V gene sequence: CDR1 SGHTA, CDR2 FQGNSA. J was trimmed by 5 bases and V by 7 bases; bases with no gene match: 15. The CDR3 sequence is CASTPRGGGRITGELFF. CDR3 DNA sequence: TGTGCCAGCACTCCACGCGGAGGCGGGAGGATTACCGGGGAGCTGTTTTTT.

This clonotype was detected ten times or more. The V and J genes are TRBV20-1 and TRBJ2-5; tentatively, D is TRBD1 or TRBD2 (5 bases each). The ends were cut back, 6 bases at V and 2 bases at J, with 13 bases in the middle. The CDR3 consists of 13 residues. Germline V lookup: CDR1 DFQATT, CDR2 SNEGSKA (reference sequence). The CDR3 DNA follows: TGCAGTGCGGGGGATAACGGGCAAGAGACCCAGTACTTC. Translation gives CSAGDNGQETQYF.

The V and J genes are TRBV19 and TRBJ1-2; D is unresolved. CDR1 is LNHDA, CDR2 SQIVND, per germline (reference sequence). V was trimmed by 3 bases and J by 7 bases, leaving 15 bases between them. The CDR3 spans 14 residues. The CDR3 nucleotides read TGTGCCAGTAGTATCTCCGCCGTCCCCACTGGCTACACCTTC. It is translated as CASSISAVPTGYTF.

This clonotype was detected ten times or more. The V and J genes are TRBV12-3 or TRBV12-4 and TRBJ1-2; 7 nucleotides align to TRBD1. V trimming: 6 bases; J trimming: 5 bases; junction bases outside the gene matches: 12. The CDR3 has 15 residues. CDR3 loop: CASRQTGVSRYGYTF. CDR3 DNA sequence: TGTGCCAGCAGACAAACAGGGGTTTCGAGGTATGGCTACACCTTC.

This clonotype was detected many times. This sequence joins TRBV7-9 and TRBJ2-5; D is perhaps TRBD2 (6 bases). CDR1 and CDR2 (germline): SEHNR, FQNEAQ (reference sequence). The V end was cut by 1 base, the J end by 1 base, with 10 bases between. The CDR3 is 15 residues long. The CDR3 DNA sequence: TGTGCCAGCAGCTTAGGTTCGGGAGTCCAAGAGACCCAGTACTTC. It translates to CASSLGSGVQETQYF.

With respect to this clonotype: It may be a read error: a sequence one base away is much more abundant. The V and J genes are TRBV4-1 and TRBJ2-7; 13 bases agree with TRBD2. CDR1 and CDR2 from the germline V gene are MGHRA and YSYEKL. CDR3 length: 15 residues. Unmatched junction bases numbered 6, after V lost 7 bases and J lost 3 bases. CDR3 nucleotide sequence: TGCGCCAGCACCCGCCGGACTAGCGGGGGCTACGAGCAGTACGTC. Its protein product is CASTRRTSGGYEQYV.

The CDR3 DNA reads TGTGCCAGCAGTTACTCTTCAGGGCCCCCCAACTATGGCTACACCTTC. Encoded protein: CASSYSSGPPNYGYTF. V gene TRBV6-5 combines with J gene TRBJ1-2, with D possibly TRBD1 on 5 matching bases. V shed 0 bases and J shed 2 bases, with 13 bases lying between them. CDR3 size: 16 residues. Germline lookup yields CDR1 MNHEY and CDR2 SVGAGI.